Below, 32 T cell receptor beta chains from the same sample are listed, as sequenced in a study of CD8+CD57+ T cells in acquired aplastic anemia. The patients chosen for sequencing had shown expansion of CD8+CD57+ cells (detected by flow cytometry). Template material for TCR beta VDJ and CDR3 profiling consisted of genomic DNA. TCRdb reprocessed the reads with MiXCR, giving one entry per CDR3 protein. This table holds 200,000 to 300,000 distinct CDR3 sequences, approximately 82% found once. Input material: sorted CD4+, CD8+, or CD8+CD57+ T cells (not recorded which) from PBMCs. The receptors stem from a human donor with aplastic anemia.

The chain joins TRBV5-6 to TRBJ2-7, with D possibly called TRBD1 or TRBD2 (5 bases each). V was cut by 0 bases and J by 9 bases, with 10 bases left in between. From germline, CDR1 is SGHDT and CDR2 YYEEEE. The CDR3 has 12 amino acids. The CDR3 nucleotides are TGTGCCAGCAGCTTGGAGAGGGACGGGCAGTACTTC. Translating gives CASSLERDGQYF. The full variable domain, with the rest looked up from reference TRBV5-6 and TRBJ2-7, is DAGVTQSPTHLIKTRGQQVTLRCSPKSGHDTVSWYQQALGQGPQFIFQYYEEEERQRGNFPDRFSGHQFPNYSSELNVNALLLGDSALYLCASSLERDGQYFGPGTRLTVT.

For this clonotype: The conserved phenylalanine or tryptophan normally closing the CDR3 is absent here, so this likely arose from a read error. The DNA is left out, because the CDR3 cannot be placed on it with certainty; the CDR3 is given as TCRdb lists it. J is TRBJ2-3 and V is TRBV7-3; the D segment call TRBD2 is taken from the table without a DNA check. CDR1 is SGHTA and CDR2 is FQGTGA in the germline V gene. Counting both end residues, the CDR3 totals 13 amino acids. The CDR3 region is CASSLGLAYVNGQ.

The chain's CDR3 is CAGRATSTDTQYF. CDR3 bases: TGTGCCGGACGGGCGACTAGCACAGATACGCAGTATTTT. This sequence joins TRBV2 and TRBJ2-3; no firm D call. Germline values: CDR1 SNHLY, CDR2 FYNNEI. Trimming shortened V by 11 bases and J by 0 bases, and 12 bases separated the two germline ends. CDR3 length equals 13 residues.

Note on this clonotype: The conserved closing phenylalanine or tryptophan is absent in this CDR3, likely reflecting a read error. Here the CDR3 reads CASSFGGRGGHNEQFS. In DNA form, the CDR3 reads TGTGCCAGCAGCTTCGGGGGGCGAGGAGGACACAATGAGCAGTTCTCC. The gene calls are TRBV11-3 and TRBJ2-1, with D possibly matching TRBD2 (7 bases). Between the trimmed V and J ends, which lost 3 bases and 5 bases, there was a span of 17 bases. CDR1 SGHNT and CDR2 YENEEA come from the germline V gene. CDR3 length equals 16 residues.

Concerning this clonotype: The junction does not match germline at one end; this may be a read error. The rearrangement links TRBV19 to TRBJ1-5; no clear D. This CDR3 is built from 16 residues. The germline V gene encodes CDR1 LNHDA and CDR2 SQIVND (reference sequence). CDR3 DNA: TGTGCCAGTAGTATCACTAGCGGGAGTTACAATGAGCCCCAGCATTTT. Protein: CASSITSGSYNEPQHF.

For this clonotype: The junction does not match germline at one end; this may be a read error. The DNA of the CDR3 is TGTGCCAGCAGCGAAGCGGGAGGTCCCGATCGGCAGTTTTTT. As protein: CASSEAGGPDRQFF. This chain connects TRBV2 to TRBJ2-3; 9 bases are shared with TRBD2. CDR1 SNHLY and CDR2 FYNNEI come from the germline V gene. There are 14 residues in the CDR3.

Concerning this clonotype itself: One junction end does not reproduce the germline sequence, and a read error may be involved. V and J are TRBV7-2 and TRBJ2-3; 10 bases fit TRBD1. This CDR3 is built from 16 residues. Germline V gene lookup returns CDR1 SGHTA and CDR2 FQGNSA. The CDR3 coding sequence is TGTGCCAGCAGCTTTGGGGACAGGGGTTTGGGAGATACGCAGTGTTTT. It yields the protein CASSFGDRGLGDTQCF.

This rearrangement joins TRBV9 to TRBJ2-5; D is unresolved. This CDR3 is built from 14 residues. Trimming stripped 0 bases from V and 5 bases from J, with 11 bases between. Germline-derived CDR1 and CDR2 are SGDLS and YYNGEE. Here the CDR3 reads CASSVGGLGETQYF. In DNA form, the CDR3 reads TGTGCCAGCAGCGTAGGAGGCTTGGGGGAGACCCAGTACTTC. The full variable domain, its missing parts supplied by reference TRBV9 and TRBJ2-5, is DSGVTQTPKHLITATGQRVTLRCSPRSGDLSVYWYQQSLDQGLQFLIQYYNGEERAKGNILERFSAQQFPDLHSELNLSSLELGDSALYFCASSVGGLGETQYFGPGTRLLVL.

On this clonotype: The conserved phenylalanine or tryptophan normally closing the CDR3 is absent here, so this likely arose from a read error. The genes are TRBV5-5 and TRBJ1-6; 7 bases map to TRBD1. This CDR3 contains 16 residues. V lost 4 bases and J lost 0; bases outside the gene matches: 4. The germline CDR1 and CDR2 sequences are SGHKS and YYEKEE (reference sequence). The CDR3 region has the DNA TGTGCCAGCAGCGTCGACAGGGCCTCCTATAATTCACCCCTCCACCTT. Protein product: CASSVDRASYNSPLHL.

The chain employs TRBV7-8 and TRBJ1-3; no definite D call. Trimming cost V 6 bases and J 4 bases, with 13 bases left between them. CDR1 and CDR2 from the germline V gene are SGHVS and FQNEAQ. The CDR3 loop spans 14 amino acids. CDR3 nucleotide sequence: TGTGCCAGCAGTCACGTCCCGACAGGAAACACCATATATTTT. This sequence encodes CASSHVPTGNTIYF.

For this clonotype: Because it lacks the conserved phenylalanine or tryptophan at the end, this CDR3 is likely a read error. The DNA is left out, because the CDR3 cannot be placed on it with certainty; the CDR3 is given as TCRdb lists it. The chain carries TRBV7-9 and TRBJ2-3. The length of the CDR3 is 13 amino acids, counting both ends. In germline, CDR1 is SEHNR, CDR2 FQNEAQ (reference sequence). CDR3 sequence: CASGFGGTITRYS.

The CDR3 DNA reads TGCAGTGCTAAATCCATGGGGGAAAACTATGGCTACACCTTC. Translating gives CSAKSMGENYGYTF. This chain uses TRBV20-1 with TRBJ1-2; weak D call: TRBD1 (5 bases). V lost 4 bases and J 2 bases, leaving 14 bases between the germline ends. CDR3 size: 14 residues. Per germline, CDR1 DFQATT and CDR2 SNEGSKA (reference sequence).

To note about this clonotype: As the CDR3 is not closed by the conserved phenylalanine or tryptophan, this likely results from a read error. The DNA is omitted, as the CDR3 cannot be located on it reliably, and the CDR3 follows TCRdb's listing. V gene TRBV7-9 combines with J gene TRBJ2-3; whether TRBD1, the table's D call, matches the DNA was not checked. The CDR3 length equals 13 residues, ends included. CDR1 and CDR2 from the germline V gene are SEHNR and FQNEAQ (reference sequence). The CDR3 loop reads CASGDGGADSQDL.

The chain is built from TRBV24-1 and TRBJ1-5; perhaps TRBD1 as D (5 bases). CDR3 length: 14 residues. Trimming stripped 7 bases from V and 3 bases from J, with 12 bases between. Germline CDR1 is KGHDR and CDR2 is SFDVKD. The CDR3 sequence: CATRSGTSNQPQHF. The CDR3 DNA follows: TGTGCCACCAGGTCGGGGACCTCCAATCAGCCCCAGCATTTT.

For this clonotype: A read error may account for a junction end that differs from germline. The chain has TRBV7-3 and TRBJ2-3, with TRBD1 as a possible D gene (6 bases). Germline V gene lookup returns CDR1 SGHTA and CDR2 FQGTGA. The CDR3 runs 14 residues. CDR3 region: CASSSTNGQQQYGF. The CDR3, as DNA: TGTGCCAGCAGCTCGACTAATGGACAGCAGCAGTATGGTTTT.

The chain has TRBV2 and TRBJ1-5; D gene ambiguous. Germline V gene data show CDR1 as SNHLY and CDR2 as FYNNEI. The ends were cut back, 5 bases at V and 5 bases at J, with 10 bases in the middle. This CDR3 comprises 13 residues. The CDR3 here is CASSIQIDQPQHF. As DNA, the CDR3 is TGTGCCAGCAGTATACAGATAGATCAGCCCCAGCATTTT.

CDR3 in amino acids: CASSPAGLAGLQTQYF. In DNA form, the CDR3 reads TGTGCCAGCAGCCCTGCGGGACTAGCGGGGTTGCAGACCCAGTACTTC. This rearrangement joins TRBV7-2 to TRBJ2-5; 13 nucleotides line up with TRBD2. The CDR3 length is 16 residues. The trim removed 5 bases at V and 6 bases at J, leaving 9 bases unmatched. Germline loops: CDR1 SGHTA, CDR2 FQGNSA.

The chain joins TRBV11-1 to TRBJ2-7; D perhaps matches TRBD2 (5 bases). Trimming took 0 bases from V and 0 from J, leaving 9 bases between them. The CDR3 is 15 residues long. Germline CDR1 and CDR2: SGHAT and FQDESV (reference sequence). The CDR3 spells CASSLAGSCSYEQYF. DNA for the CDR3: TGTGCCAGCAGCTTAGCGGGGAGCTGCTCCTACGAGCAGTACTTC.

To note about this clonotype: No conserved phenylalanine or tryptophan is present at the end of the CDR3, so a read error is the likely explanation. The DNA is omitted, as the CDR3 cannot be located on it reliably, and the CDR3 follows TCRdb's listing. The chain carries TRBV7-8 and TRBJ2-3. Germline-derived CDR1 and CDR2 are SGHVS and FQNEAQ. From its first to its last residue, the CDR3 has 13 amino acids. CDR3 in amino acids: CASSDDRTDTHLS.

The gene calls are TRBV7-3 and TRBJ2-6, with D perhaps matching TRBD2 (6 bases). CDR1 is SGHTA, CDR2 FQGTGA, per germline. The CDR3 is 16 residues long. With 2 bases removed from V and 11 bases from J, the gap between germline ends came to 19 bases. This CDR3 is CASSLEGGDGADVLTF. CDR3 nucleotides: TGTGCCAGCAGCTTAGAGGGCGGGGACGGCGCAGACGTCCTGACTTTC.

This chain uses TRBV11-1 with TRBJ1-2; possibly TRBD1 for D (6 bases). Germline assignment: CDR1 SGHAT and CDR2 FQDESV (reference sequence). The CDR3 has 16 amino acids. Trimming took 4 bases from V and 3 from J, leaving 18 bases between them. The DNA for the CDR3 is TGTGCCAGCAGCTCAGGGGAGACGGGCTTGGACTATGGCTACACCTTC. This codes for CASSSGETGLDYGYTF.

The chain has TRBV5-4 and TRBJ2-1, with TRBD2 identical over 9 bases. After removal of 2 bases from V and 9 bases from J, the junction contained 6 bases not matched to a gene. There are 14 residues in the CDR3. Germline-derived CDR1 and CDR2 are SGHNT and YYREEE (reference sequence). The CDR3 region has the DNA TGTGCCAGCAGCTTTACTAGCGGGCTAGGTGAGCAGTTCTTC. Protein product: CASSFTSGLGEQFF.

This chain joins TRBV7-9 and TRBJ2-1, with 8 bases lining up with TRBD2. This CDR3 has 16 residues. Germline assignment: CDR1 SEHNR and CDR2 FQNEAQ (reference sequence). The trim removed 5 bases at V and 11 bases at J, leaving 17 bases unmatched. CDR3 coding DNA: TGTGCCAGCAGCCTCGGAAGAGGCGGGGGGACCGATAAGCAGTTCTTC. Protein product: CASSLGRGGGTDKQFF. The whole variable domain, filled in from reference TRBV7-9 and TRBJ2-1, reads DTGVSQNPRHKITKRGQNVTFRCDPISEHNRLYWYRQTLGQGPEFLTYFQNEAQLEKSRLLSDRFSAERPKGSFSTLEIQRTEQGDSAMYLCASSLGRGGGTDKQFFGPGTRLTVL.

In regard to this clonotype: The junction does not match germline at one end; this may be a read error. The chain carries TRBV2 and TRBJ2-3, with TRBD2 matching over 8 bases. Germline values: CDR1 SNHLY, CDR2 FYNNEI. The CDR3 runs 14 residues. This CDR3 is CASSVAGGPNAQFF. CDR3 DNA sequence: TGTGCCAGCAGTGTTGCGGGAGGTCCCAATGCGCAGTTCTTT.

This clonotype appeared a single time. The chain recombines TRBV7-3 with TRBJ2-5, with D perhaps assigned TRBD1 or TRBD2 (5 bases each). CDR3 size: 14 residues. V lost 0 bases and J lost 4, with 9 bases in between. The germline V gene encodes CDR1 SGHTA and CDR2 FQGTGA. The CDR3 DNA is TGTGCCAGCAGCTTAACGGGTGGGGGAGAGACCCAGTACTTC. Translated: CASSLTGGGETQYF.

The chain has TRBV7-8 and TRBJ1-4; no firm D call. The CDR3 runs to 16 residues. Trimming removed 6 bases from V and 14 bases from J, with 28 bases in between. Germline CDR1 is SGHVS and CDR2 is FQNEAQ. DNA for the CDR3: TGTGCCAGCAGTACAGCGGAAAGTGCTCTTACTCAGTATCTGTTTTTT. Protein sequence: CASSTAESALTQYLFF.

This clonotype has more than one count but fewer than ten. This sequence joins TRBV2 and TRBJ2-4; 11 bases line up with TRBD2. Near its end, the DNA agrees better with TRBJ2-1, so the J call may be wrong. CDR3 length: 13 amino acids. Germline-derived CDR1 and CDR2 are SNHLY and FYNNEI. The CDR3 DNA reads TGTGCCAGTAGCGGGGGGGGCAACAATGAGCAGTTCTTC. Encoded protein: CASSGGGNNEQFF.

A word on this clonotype: A junction end diverges from the germline sequence, so it may reflect a read error. The chain joins TRBV7-9 to TRBJ1-5; D unclear. CDR1 is SEHNR, CDR2 FQNEAQ, per germline (reference sequence). The CDR3 consists of 16 residues. CDR3 residues: CASRLGPPSTNDPQHF. Written as DNA, the CDR3 is TGTGCCAGCAGGTTAGGGCCGCCATCTACAAATGATCCCCAGCATTTT.

Remarks on this clonotype: Germline is not matched at one junction end, which may reflect a read error. This chain connects TRBV2 to TRBJ2-6; the D gene is possibly TRBD2 (6 bases). Germline-derived CDR1 and CDR2 are SNHLY and FYNNEI. This CDR3 region has 17 residues. In DNA form, the CDR3 reads TGTGCCAGCAGTGATGGGGGGATCCATGCGCAGTTCTTCGTCCTAGGTTTC. It yields the protein CASSDGGIHAQFFVLGF.

The sample holds a few counts of this clonotype. V is TRBV11-3 and J is TRBJ2-7; TRBD2 matches at 7 bases. The germline V gene encodes CDR1 SGHNT and CDR2 YENEEA. Trimming removed 1 base from V and 3 bases from J; junction bases left unmatched: 3. This CDR3 region has 14 residues. CDR3 sequence reads: CASSLAGGNYEQYF. As DNA, the CDR3 is TGTGCCAGCAGCTTAGCGGGGGGTAACTACGAGCAGTACTTC.

A single count supports this clonotype. This chain links TRBV5-6 with TRBJ2-5; 9 bases line up with TRBD2. Germline V lookup: CDR1 SGHDT, CDR2 YYEEEE. The CDR3 is made up of 17 amino acids. Trimming at V came to 0 bases and at J to 0 bases, leaving 6 bases not matched to a gene. CDR3 nucleotides: TGTGCCAGCAGCTTGGGCGGGGCTAGCGGGAACCAAGAGACCCAGTACTTC. Its protein is CASSLGGASGNQETQYF.

This rearrangement joins TRBV9 to TRBJ1-5; possible D gene TRBD1, 5 bases. Germline V gene data show CDR1 as SGDLS and CDR2 as YYNGEE. The CDR3 sequence is 15 residues long. Trimming shortened V by 5 bases and J by 12 bases, and 24 bases separated the two germline ends. The CDR3, as DNA: TGTGCCAGCAGTGATGGGGGGATCCATGAGCAGTTCCAGCATTTT. Protein product: CASSDGGIHEQFQHF.